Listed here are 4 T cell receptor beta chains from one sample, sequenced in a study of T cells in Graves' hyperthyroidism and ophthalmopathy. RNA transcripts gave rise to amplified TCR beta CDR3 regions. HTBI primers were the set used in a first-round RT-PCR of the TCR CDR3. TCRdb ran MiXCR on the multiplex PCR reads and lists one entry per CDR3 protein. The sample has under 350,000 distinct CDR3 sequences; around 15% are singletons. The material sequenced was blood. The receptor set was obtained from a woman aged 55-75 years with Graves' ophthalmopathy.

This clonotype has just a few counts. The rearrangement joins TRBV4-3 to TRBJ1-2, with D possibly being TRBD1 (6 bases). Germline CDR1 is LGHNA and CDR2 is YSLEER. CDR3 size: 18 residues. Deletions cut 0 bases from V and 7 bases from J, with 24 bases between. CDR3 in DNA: TGCGCCAGCAGCCAAGATCTGAAACAGGGAATCCTTTTAGGTGGCTACACCTTC. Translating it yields CASSQDLKQGILLGGYTF.

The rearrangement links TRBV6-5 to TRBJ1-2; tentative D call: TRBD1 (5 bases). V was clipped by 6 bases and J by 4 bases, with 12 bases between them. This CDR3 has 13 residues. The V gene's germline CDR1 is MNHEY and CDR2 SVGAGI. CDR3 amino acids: CASRYTGVYGYTF. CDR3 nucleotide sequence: TGTGCCAGCAGGTATACAGGAGTCTATGGCTACACCTTC.

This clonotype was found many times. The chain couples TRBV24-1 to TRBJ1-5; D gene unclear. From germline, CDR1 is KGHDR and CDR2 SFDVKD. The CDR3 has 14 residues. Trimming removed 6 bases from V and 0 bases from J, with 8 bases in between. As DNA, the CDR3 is TGTGCCACCAGTTGGGGTCATAGCAATCAGCCCCAGCATTTT. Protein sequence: CATSWGHSNQPQHF.

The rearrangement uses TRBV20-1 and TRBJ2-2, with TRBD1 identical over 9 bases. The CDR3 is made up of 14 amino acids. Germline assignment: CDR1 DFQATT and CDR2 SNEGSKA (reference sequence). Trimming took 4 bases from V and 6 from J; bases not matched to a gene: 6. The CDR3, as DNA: TGCAGTGCTACGGACAGGGGAGGACCCGGGGAGCTGTTTTTT. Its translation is CSATDRGGPGELFF.